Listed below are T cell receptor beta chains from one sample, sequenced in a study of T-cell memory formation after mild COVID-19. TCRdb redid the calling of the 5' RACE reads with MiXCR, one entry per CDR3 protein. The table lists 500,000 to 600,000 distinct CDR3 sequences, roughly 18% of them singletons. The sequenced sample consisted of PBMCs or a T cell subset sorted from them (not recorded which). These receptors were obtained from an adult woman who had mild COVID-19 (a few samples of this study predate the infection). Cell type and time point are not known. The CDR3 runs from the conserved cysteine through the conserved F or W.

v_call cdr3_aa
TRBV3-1 CASRPGGNWNYGYTF
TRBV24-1 CATSDRKGHHEQYF
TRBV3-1 CASSQAGGWGTGELFF
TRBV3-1 CASSVRGYGYTF
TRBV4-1 CASSQGWDRTGELFF
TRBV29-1 CSVYANEKLFF
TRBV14 CASSQYQTDTQYF
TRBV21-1 CASSKGRQANYGYTF
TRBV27 CASSFWGIRANTGELFF
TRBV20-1 CSARDPQGRSGANVLTF
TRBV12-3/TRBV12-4 CASSRPLGFTGELFF
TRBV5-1 CASSLRGPVYNEQFF
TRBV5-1 CASSLRVSGTYNEQFF
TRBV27 CASSLVRTDTNTGELFF
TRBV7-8 CASSSNLLAGVGSYEQYF
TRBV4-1 CASSQEGPSYSNQPQHF
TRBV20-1 CSAKFSGEYNEQFF
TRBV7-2 CASSLGLTGGANEKLFF
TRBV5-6 CASSSGKYTVQETQYF
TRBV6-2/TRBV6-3 CASSPQAPTYSNQPQHF
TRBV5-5 CASRPGAGELFF
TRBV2 CASSAGGYVADTQYF
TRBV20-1 CSARRDRDYYEQYF
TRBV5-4 CASSLAFSNQGENIQYF
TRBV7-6 CASSSPYRDRRDTQYF
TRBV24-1 CATSDFPGTRYQETQYF
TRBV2 CASSENREIAAFF
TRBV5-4 CASSLPGLANEQFF
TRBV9 CASSLTSVQETQYF
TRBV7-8 CASSSRRSGGARYF
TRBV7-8 CASSQRTGLLTDTQYF
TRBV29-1 CSVPGQEAFF
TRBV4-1 CASSQVRGFRYEQYF
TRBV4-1 CASSHPRDGPYEQYF
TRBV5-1 CASSLPTGGQETQYF
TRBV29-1 CSVYPTSGRRYNEQFF
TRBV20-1 CSANRDMNTEAFF
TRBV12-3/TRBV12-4 CASSLGTGYSQPQHF
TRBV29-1 CSVETVLNTEAFF